This T cell receptor (beta chain) was captured by sequencing in a study of control samples from healthy donors and cancer patients. J gave up 8 bases and V 1 base, and 5 bases lay outside the gene matches. This CDR3 region has 13 residues. The germline gives CDR1 GTSNPN, CDR2 SVGIG (reference sequence). Libraries were prepared by immunoSEQ multiplex PCR; TCRdb keeps only in-frame clonotypes and omits some of them. The repertoire includes 150,000 to 200,000 clones, around 90% of them detected once, and more than 1.5% sits in the top ten. J is TRBJ1-1 and V is TRBV30, with 9 nucleotides matching TRBD1. The sequence came from a man aged 18 to 29 in good health. Source material: blood. In DNA form, the CDR3 reads TGTGCCTGGAGTGGGGGACAGGGCCCAGAAGCTTTCTTT. Encoded protein: CAWSGGQGPEAFF.